Detailed here is one TCR beta chain. Germline CDR1 is SGHRS and CDR2 is YFSETQ. With 6 bases clipped from V and 3 bases from J, the junction kept 16 bases outside the gene matches. This CDR3 comprises 17 residues. The record originates from a study of blood T cell repertoires in COVID-19. Libraries were prepared by immunoSEQ multiplex PCR; TCRdb keeps only in-frame clonotypes and omits some of them. The repertoire holds approximately 290,000 clones, more than 65% seen once, with less than 20% in the top ten. The genes are TRBV5-1 and TRBJ2-7; 9 bases agree with TRBD1. The sequence came from a person aged 70 to 80 with COVID-19, enrolled during active disease. Sequences were obtained from peripheral blood. The CDR3 region is CASTIAPTDRGYYEQYF. CDR3 coding DNA: TGCGCCAGCACCATCGCTCCCACCGACAGGGGGTACTACGAGCAGTACTTC.